This T cell receptor beta chain was sequenced in a study of sequential checkpoint blockade in melanoma. The treatment: randomized to nivolumab then ipilimumab (arm A) or the reverse (arm B). The germline V gene encodes CDR1 LGHNA and CDR2 YSLEER. Unmatched junction bases numbered 7, after V lost 2 bases and J lost 2 bases. The CDR3 totals 16 residues. This table comes from immunoSEQ multiplex PCR, and its TCRdb copy is limited to in-frame clones, with some not included. Seen here are some 17,000 clones, 60% to 80% observed once, and the top ten hold approximately 12%. The source was CD8+ T cells sorted from blood (inferred from file names), collected from a patient given nivolumab and ipilimumab in sequence. The sequence was obtained from a human donor with melanoma. The chain couples TRBV4-3 to TRBJ1-2, with TRBD1 matching 8 bases. For the CDR3, the DNA is TGCGCCAGCAGCCAACTGACAGGGGCTTTCAACTATGGCTACACCTTC. Amino acids: CASSQLTGAFNYGYTF.